The clone carrying this TCR beta chain was observed many times. Its antigen is not identified. The CDR3 covers 15 residues. Germline CDR1 SGHTA, CDR2 FQGNSA. With 1 base removed from V and 5 bases from J, the gap between germline ends came to 12 bases. TCRdb ran MiXCR on the reads and lists one entry per CDR3 protein. The repertoire includes some 900,000 distinct CDR3 sequences, about 31% of them detected once, and roughly an eighth sits in the top ten. The data were obtained in a study of T cell repertoires in cytomegalovirus infection. Study-wide points: HLA-C-restricted TCR beta clonotypes specific for CMV led the ex vivo response.

This receptor was obtained from a human donor in good health (CMV status not recorded). Some clones in this sample may be carry-over from other donors' samples. The starting material was cultured CD8+ T cells from PBMCs, obtained from culture after CMV antigen stimulation. This chain connects TRBV7-2 to TRBJ2-1; D uncertain. CDR3 sequence (DNA): TGTGCCAGCAGCTTAGACACGACACCGCACAATGAGCAGTTCTTC. Translated, it gives CASSLDTTPHNEQFF.